The rows below give T cell receptor beta chains drawn from one sample of a study of cytomegalovirus exposure and HLA in healthy donors. Only in-frame clones appear in the TCRdb table, and some are missing; sequencing was by immunoSEQ multiplex PCR. In the table there are under 200,000 clones, about 80% of which are singletons. Sequenced material: PBMCs. The receptors stem from a man in his 60s in good health and CMV-seronegative. CDR3s leave out the opening cysteine and the closing phenylalanine or tryptophan. The D gene is left open where the match is weak.

D gene,J gene,V gene,CDR3 protein
.,TRBJ2-1,TRBV6-1,ASSEFLGGQRAAGEQF
.,TRBJ2-1,TRBV5-1,ASSLAVGMENEQF
.,TRBJ1-2,TRBV6-1,ASSEALPGGYT
TRBD2,TRBJ2-3,TRBV4-2,ASSQVRRLADTQY
TRBD1,TRBJ2-5,TRBV6-1,ASSVGTGGSETQY
TRBD2,TRBJ2-1,TRBV29-1,SVDGGTSGSSYNEQF
TRBD2,TRBJ2-1,TRBV5-1,ASSSTGLAGAKNEQF
.,TRBJ1-1,TRBV2,ASSDRENTEAF
TRBD1,TRBJ1-2,TRBV5-1,ASSPGDRETDGYT
.,TRBJ1-5,TRBV19,ASSLGGGGNQPQH
TRBD2,TRBJ2-1,TRBV11-2,ASSLGSLAGGRVNEQF
.,TRBJ1-1,TRBV7-9,ASSLTGMATEAF
.,TRBJ1-5,TRBV7-9,ASSQDAGQPQN
.,TRBJ1-2,TRBV9,ASSVEQGTYGYT
TRBD1,TRBJ1-6,TRBV5-1,ASSSGTGGSNSPLH
TRBD2,TRBJ2-7,TRBV6-5,ASSLGLANTYEQY
TRBD1,TRBJ2-7,TRBV7-2,ASSLGDGSQTGWGEQY
.,TRBJ2-3,TRBV5-1,ASSFNSGDTDTQY
TRBD1,TRBJ2-7,TRBV28,ASGEPGQGTYEQY
.,TRBJ2-5,TRBV6-5,ASSYSHGKETQY
TRBD1,TRBJ2-1,TRBV5-1,ASSLDRGWSEQF
.,TRBJ1-5,TRBV19,ASSGGSYQPQH
.,TRBJ2-1,TRBV6-5,ASRLSSGNEQF
TRBD1,TRBJ1-2,TRBV7-9,ASSYRDRVPYGYT
TRBD2,TRBJ2-1,TRBV7-2,ASRSRALAGGSYNEQF
TRBD1,TRBJ1-2,TRBV27,ASSQNRDSYGYT
.,TRBJ1-5,TRBV27,ASSPAGGAQPQH
TRBD1,TRBJ2-1,TRBV7-9,ASSFRTGGSNEQF
.,TRBJ1-5,TRBV27,ASSTAIGVGPQH
.,TRBJ2-7,TRBV28,ASRRTGYEQY
.,TRBJ1-1,TRBV7-9,ASSSSLENTEAF
.,TRBJ2-1,TRBV1,TSSQDPGTSSRNEQF
.,TRBJ2-4,TRBV28,ASSPLREALAKNIQY
.,TRBJ1-6,TRBV7-9,ASSFSTTGSPLH
.,TRBJ1-1,TRBV5-1,ASSLTRRTTEAF
TRBD1,TRBJ2-6,TRBV15,ATSKEFSGTGVSGANVLT
.,TRBJ1-2,TRBV29-1,SVEGQGKVGYP
TRBD1,TRBJ2-1,TRBV28,ASSTTGSSYNEQF
.,TRBJ1-1,TRBV9,ASSGRWGDTEAF
.,TRBJ1-5,TRBV9,ASSVGWGYQPQH
TRBD1,TRBJ1-1,TRBV7-9,ASSPGTAQAF
TRBD1,TRBJ1-2,TRBV9,ASSKPGTGEGHGYT
.,TRBJ2-7,TRBV27,ASSSHIGPYEQY
.,TRBJ1-1,TRBV11-3,ASSVGQGTEAF
.,TRBJ2-7,TRBV6-5,ASSYRDTYEQY
TRBD1,TRBJ1-1,TRBV28,ASSPPTGLNTEAF
.,TRBJ1-1,TRBV28,ASIPGGLANTEAF
.,TRBJ1-5,TRBV19,ASSIGSGNHQPQH
TRBD2,TRBJ2-3,TRBV10-3,AISDLLGGVDTQY
TRBD1,TRBJ2-7,TRBV7-2,ASSLGPGQGGEQY
.,TRBJ1-1,TRBV5-1,ASSAQGMNTEAF
TRBD2,TRBJ2-5,TRBV7-2,ASRQTSGGETQY
.,TRBJ2-3,TRBV29-1,SVDGQGADTQY
TRBD2,TRBJ2-5,TRBV30,AWGGLAGETQY
TRBD1,TRBJ1-1,TRBV5-4,ASSSRVTGGWTEAF
TRBD1,TRBJ1-6,TRBV5-4,ASSTLDRVDSPLN
.,TRBJ1-1,TRBV6-5,ASSYQRGYATEAF
TRBD1,TRBJ1-5,TRBV4-1,ASKAGGSNQPQH
.,TRBJ1-4,TRBV7-9,ASSPGHPNEKLF
.,TRBJ2-3,TRBV11-2,ASSPTSDTQY